There are many counts of the clone carrying this T cell receptor beta chain. This sample was included in a study of T cells in Graves' hyperthyroidism and ophthalmopathy. Amplified TCR beta CDR3 regions derived from RNA transcripts. HTBI primers were used for first-round RT-PCR of the TCR CDR3. TCRdb reprocessed the multiplex PCR reads with MiXCR, giving one entry per CDR3 protein. The sample holds 300,000 to 350,000 distinct CDR3 sequences, 15% to 20% seen once. Patients with ophthalmopathy all had a Clinical Activity Score of at least 3, a NOSPECS grade of at least 4 and duration under 3 months. Each diagnosis drew on symptoms, thyroxine, TRAb, thyroid ultrasound and orbital computed tomography findings. Using less than 12 ml of fresh peripheral blood, PBMCs were prepared. The CDR3 contains 11 residues. Trimming stripped 11 bases from V and 6 bases from J, with 10 bases between.

Material: blood. The TCR originated in a woman between 40 and 50 years old with Graves' ophthalmopathy. The rearrangement uses TRBV12-3 or TRBV12-4 and TRBJ2-2; TRBD1 is a possible D gene (6 bases). The CDR3 loop is CAVRGPGELFF. The CDR3 DNA sequence: TGTGCCGTCAGGGGACCCGGGGAGCTGTTTTTT.